This T cell receptor (beta chain) was recovered during a study of preoperative IRX-2 immunotherapy in early breast cancer. TCRdb keeps only in-frame clones here, not all; method: immunoSEQ multiplex PCR. Of thousands of clones in the sample, around 82% are singletons; the top ten hold around 16%. Noted treatment: preoperative locoregional IRX-2 cytokine immunotherapy. Preoperative locoregional IRX-2 cytokine immunotherapy was tested in the phase Ib source study. The V and J ends lost 4 bases and 7 bases respectively, with 15 bases between them. Germline loops: CDR1 SGHRS, CDR2 YFSETQ. The CDR3 runs to 14 residues.

The receptor comes from a human donor with breast cancer. The rearrangement links TRBV5-1 to TRBJ2-1; tentatively, D is TRBD1 or TRBD2 (5 bases each). Sequenced here: tumor tissue, sampled after IRX-2 immunotherapy. The CDR3 sequence is CASSEGSSENEQFF. CDR3 bases: TGCGCCAGCAGCGAGGGGTCTTCTGAGAATGAGCAGTTCTTC.